The clone carrying this T cell receptor beta chain has just a few counts. Its target is not known. Repertoires were generated with immunoSEQ multiplex PCR, while TCRdb's copy carries only in-frame clones and drops some. Altogether more than 450,000 clones are present, approximately 85% being singletons, with the ten largest covering around 13%. The data are from a study of shared clonotypes between healthy human individuals. General study findings and limits: Sample collection involved blood only; tissue repertoires are likely different.

The CDR3 has 14 residues. From germline, CDR1 is MNHNS and CDR2 SASEGT. The junction had 4 bases not matched to a gene; V was cut back by 6 bases and J by 4 bases. Some 90 million PBMCs went into genomic DNA for unsorted samples. The receptor's source is a woman between 40 and 50 years old in good health. Some clones in this sample may be carry-over from other donors' samples. Sequenced: PBMCs. The chain joins TRBV6-1 to TRBJ1-5, with 9 bases lining up with TRBD1. The CDR3 DNA is TGTGCCAGCAGCGAGACAGGGGGAAATCAGCCCCAGCATTTT. This encodes CASSETGGNQPQHF.